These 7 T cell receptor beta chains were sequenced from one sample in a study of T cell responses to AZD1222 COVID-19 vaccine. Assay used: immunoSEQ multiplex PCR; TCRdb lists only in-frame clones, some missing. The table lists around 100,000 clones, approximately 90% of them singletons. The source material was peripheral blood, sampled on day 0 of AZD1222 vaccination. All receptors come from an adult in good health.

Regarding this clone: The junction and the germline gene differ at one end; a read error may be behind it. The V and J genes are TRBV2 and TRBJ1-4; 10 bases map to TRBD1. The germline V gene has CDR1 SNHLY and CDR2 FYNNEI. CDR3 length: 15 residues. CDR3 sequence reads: CVSSAGQGANEKLFF. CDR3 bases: TGTGTCAGCAGTGCCGGACAGGGGGCTAATGAAAAACTGTTTTTT.

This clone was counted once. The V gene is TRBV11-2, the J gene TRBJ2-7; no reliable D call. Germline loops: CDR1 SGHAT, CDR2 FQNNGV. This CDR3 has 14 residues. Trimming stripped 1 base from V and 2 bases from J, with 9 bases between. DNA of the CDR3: TGTGCCAGCAGCTTAGGCCGGTCGACCTACGAGCAGTACTTC. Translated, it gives CASSLGRSTYEQYF.

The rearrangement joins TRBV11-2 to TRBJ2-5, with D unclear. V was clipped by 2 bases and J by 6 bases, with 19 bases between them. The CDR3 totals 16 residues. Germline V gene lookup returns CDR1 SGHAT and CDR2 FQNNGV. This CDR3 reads CASSLSRSASLKTQYF. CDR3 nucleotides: TGTGCCAGCAGCTTATCCCGGAGTGCCAGCCTCAAGACCCAGTACTTC.

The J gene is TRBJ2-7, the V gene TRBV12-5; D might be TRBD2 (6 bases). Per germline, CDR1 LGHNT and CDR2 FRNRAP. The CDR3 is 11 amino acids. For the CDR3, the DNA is TGTGCCTCGGGGACTGGCTACGAGCAGTACTTC. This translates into CASGTGYEQYF.

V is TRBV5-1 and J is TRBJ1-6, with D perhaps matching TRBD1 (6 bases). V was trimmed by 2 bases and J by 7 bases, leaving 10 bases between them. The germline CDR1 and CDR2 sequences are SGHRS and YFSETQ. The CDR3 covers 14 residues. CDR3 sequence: CASSFTGQNSPLHF. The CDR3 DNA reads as TGCGCCAGCAGCTTTACGGGACAAAATTCACCCCTCCACTTT.

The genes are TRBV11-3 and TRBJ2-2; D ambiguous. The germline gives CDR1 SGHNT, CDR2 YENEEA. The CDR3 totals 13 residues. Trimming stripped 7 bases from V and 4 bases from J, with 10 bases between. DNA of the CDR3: TGTGCCAGCACCAACATCCCCACCGGGGAGCTGTTTTTT. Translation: CASTNIPTGELFF. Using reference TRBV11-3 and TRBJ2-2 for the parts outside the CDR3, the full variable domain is EAGVVQSPRYKIIEKKQPVAFWCNPISGHNTLYWYLQNLGQGPELLIRYENEEAVDDSQLPKDRFSAERLKGVDSTLKIQPAELGDSAVYLCASTNIPTGELFFGEGSRLTVL.

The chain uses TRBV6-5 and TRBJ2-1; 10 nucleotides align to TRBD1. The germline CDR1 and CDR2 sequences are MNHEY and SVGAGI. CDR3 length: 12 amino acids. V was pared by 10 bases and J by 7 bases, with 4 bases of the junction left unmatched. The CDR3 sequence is CATGTGENEQFF. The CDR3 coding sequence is TGTGCCACCGGGACAGGGGAGAATGAGCAGTTCTTC.